This section outlines one T cell receptor beta chain sequence together with its context. The data stem from a study of blood T cell repertoires in COVID-19. V shed 6 bases, J shed 2 bases, and the junction held 6 bases outside the gene matches. The CDR3 has 14 amino acids. Germline CDR1 reads MNHEY; CDR2 reads SVGAGI. Profiling relied on immunoSEQ multiplex PCR, and the TCRdb table lists in-frame clones only, not all of them. The table has around 65,000 clones, around 85% seen once; the top ten hold about 20%. The receptor comes from a woman aged 80 or over with active or convalescent COVID-19. Sequencing was performed on peripheral blood. The chain carries TRBV6-5 and TRBJ2-5; 7 bases are shared with TRBD1. In nucleotides, the CDR3 is TGTGCCAGCAGCCGAGGCAGGGGGCAAGAGACCCAGTACTTC. This encodes CASSRGRGQETQYF.